What follows are 27 T cell receptor beta chains derived from one specimen sequenced in a study of OX40 agonist ivuxolimab in advanced cancers. Method: immunoSEQ multiplex PCR; TCRdb's copy keeps in-frame clones and lacks some. Here the sample spans just over 80,000 clones, roughly 87% being singletons. The material sequenced was CD4+ or CD8+ T cells sorted from blood, taken in a trial of the OX40 agonist ivuxolimab. The origin of the receptors is an adult with an advanced solid tumor such as melanoma, head and neck, liver or kidney cancer.

The chain has TRBV7-8 and TRBJ1-1; no firm D call. The ends were cut back, 1 base at V and 11 bases at J, with 14 bases in the middle. From germline, CDR1 is SGHVS and CDR2 FQNEAQ. There are 13 residues in the CDR3. This CDR3 reads CASSLGPKLQAFF. In DNA, the CDR3 is TGTGCCAGCAGCTTAGGTCCAAAGTTACAGGCTTTCTTT.

V usage is TRBV2 and J usage is TRBJ2-2; the D is unclear. Germline V gene data show CDR1 as SNHLY and CDR2 as FYNNEI. The CDR3 runs 14 residues. V was trimmed by 4 bases and J by 0 bases, leaving 6 bases between them. CDR3 sequence reads: CASSVQPNTGELFF. In DNA form, the CDR3 reads TGTGCCAGCAGTGTACAGCCGAACACCGGGGAGCTGTTTTTT.

This chain links TRBV7-9 with TRBJ2-5; perhaps TRBD1 as D (6 bases). The V end lost 5 bases, the J end lost 2 bases, and 18 bases lay between the germline ends. CDR1 SEHNR and CDR2 FQNEAQ come from the germline V gene (reference sequence). This CDR3 is 16 amino acids long. CDR3 DNA: TGTGCCAGCAGCGAGGGTTCCACAGGGCCTCAAGAGACCCAGTACTTC. Residues: CASSEGSTGPQETQYF.

Only a few counts were recorded for this clone. Written as DNA, the CDR3 is TGCGCCAGCAGTAAGGGGGAGGAGGAGACCCAGTACTTC. Protein sequence: CASSKGEEETQYF. The V and J genes are TRBV5-1 and TRBJ2-5; D is perhaps TRBD1 or TRBD2 (6 bases each). Trimming took off 5 bases at V and 5 bases at J, with 13 bases between the two ends. Germline V gene sequence: CDR1 SGHRS, CDR2 YFSETQ. The CDR3 has 13 residues.

Only a few counts were recorded for this clone. The rearrangement links TRBV11-2 to TRBJ1-4, with D hard to call. V was shortened by 1 base and J by 8 bases, with 5 bases between the two germline ends. Germline V gives CDR1 SGHAT, CDR2 FQNNGV. The CDR3 has 12 residues. CDR3 protein: CASSLVREKLFF. The CDR3, as DNA: TGTGCCAGCAGCTTAGTGCGCGAAAAACTGTTTTTT.

The V gene is TRBV11-2, the J gene TRBJ2-5; unclear D gene. V lost 5 bases to trimming and J lost 5 bases, with 9 bases between them. CDR1 SGHAT and CDR2 FQNNGV come from the germline V gene. The CDR3 sequence is 12 residues long. CDR3 sequence reads: CASSLVRETQYF. In DNA form, the CDR3 reads TGTGCCAGCAGCCTAGTAAGGGAGACCCAGTACTTC.

The gene calls are TRBV19 and TRBJ2-7; D ambiguous. V was trimmed by 3 bases and J by 7 bases, leaving 13 bases between them. Germline CDR1 reads LNHDA; CDR2 reads SQIVND (reference sequence). This CDR3 contains 13 residues. The CDR3 bases are TGTGCCAGTAGTATCGGCCCATCCTCAGAGCAGTACTTC. As protein: CASSIGPSSEQYF.

This clone came up a few times. The chain is built from TRBV12-5 and TRBJ1-5; a possible D gene is TRBD1 (5 bases). CDR3 size: 12 residues. Germline CDR1 LGHNT, CDR2 FRNRAP. V lost 1 base and J lost 9, with 7 bases in between. The CDR3 loop is CASGLDTGPQHF. CDR3 bases: TGTGCTAGTGGTTTGGACACAGGGCCCCAGCATTTT.

This clone has a handful of counts. The gene calls are TRBV28 and TRBJ2-1; 7 bases align to TRBD2. The CDR3 sequence is 15 residues long. Unmatched junction bases numbered 7, after V lost 4 bases and J lost 4 bases. Germline values: CDR1 MDHEN, CDR2 SYDVKM. CDR3 DNA: TGTGCCAGCAGTTCTATGGCTAGCGGTTACAATGAGCAGTTCTTC. It yields the protein CASSSMASGYNEQFF.

The chain is built from TRBV27 and TRBJ2-7; the match to TRBD2 covers 7 bases. Germline assignment: CDR1 MNHEY and CDR2 SMNVEV (reference sequence). The V segment lost 1 base and the J segment 2 bases; nucleotides outside the gene matches: 5. The CDR3 has 15 residues. In DNA, the CDR3 is TGTGCCAGCAGTTTATTTCCGGGAGGCCCCTACGAGCAGTACTTC. This gives the protein CASSLFPGGPYEQYF.

The chain couples TRBV11-2 to TRBJ2-4; D may match TRBD1 or TRBD2 (5 bases each). Germline values: CDR1 SGHAT, CDR2 FQNNGV. The CDR3 has 15 amino acids. Trimming cost V 5 bases and J 8 bases, with 19 bases left between them. DNA of the CDR3: TGTGCCAGCAGCCGTTCCGGGACGTACGGGGACATTCAGTACTTC. This sequence encodes CASSRSGTYGDIQYF.

The chain is built from TRBV5-6 and TRBJ1-4; 9 nucleotides align to TRBD1. The CDR3 runs 15 residues. The germline V gene encodes CDR1 SGHDT and CDR2 YYEEEE. V gave up 4 bases and J gave up 5 bases; unmatched junction bases: 6. The CDR3 protein is CASSERDRVNEKLFF. In DNA form, the CDR3 reads TGTGCCAGCAGCGAGCGGGACAGGGTAAATGAAAAACTGTTTTTT.

The chain employs TRBV4-1 and TRBJ2-6, with D perhaps matching TRBD2 (6 bases). Between the trimmed V and J ends, which lost 2 bases and 0 bases, there was a span of 14 bases. CDR1 MGHRA and CDR2 YSYEKL come from the germline V gene. This CDR3 has 18 amino acids. In nucleotides, the CDR3 is TGCGCCAGCAGCCAACCAAGTGGGAGGTTCTCTGGGGCCAACGTCCTGACTTTC. Translated, it gives CASSQPSGRFSGANVLTF.

This clone occurred a few times. This sequence joins TRBV7-9 and TRBJ1-6, with D unresolved. The V gene's germline CDR1 is SEHNR and CDR2 FQNEAQ (reference sequence). The CDR3 is made up of 13 amino acids. V lost 1 base to trimming and J lost 8 bases, with 6 bases between them. CDR3: CASSLEEDSPLHF. CDR3 sequence (DNA): TGTGCCAGCAGCTTAGAGGAGGATTCACCCCTCCACTTT.

The chain couples TRBV29-1 to TRBJ1-1; 7 nucleotides align to TRBD1. J lost 5 bases, V lost 7 bases, and 13 bases had no gene match. Germline loops: CDR1 SQVTM, CDR2 ANQGSEA. The CDR3 is 14 amino acids. The CDR3 spells CSANRGVGNTEAFF. CDR3 coding DNA: TGCAGCGCAAACAGGGGAGTAGGGAATACTGAAGCTTTCTTT.

The chain uses TRBV11-3 and TRBJ1-1, with a possible D match to TRBD1 (6 bases). The germline V and J ends were trimmed by 4 bases and 10 bases, with 16 bases remaining between them. CDR3 length equals 13 residues. The germline V gene has CDR1 SGHNT and CDR2 YENEEA. CDR3 in amino acids: CASSSNLGASAFF. Here the CDR3 DNA reads TGTGCCAGCAGCTCAAACTTGGGGGCCTCAGCTTTCTTT.

This sequence joins TRBV15 and TRBJ2-6; D not certain. Germline loops: CDR1 LNHNV, CDR2 YYDKDF (reference sequence). V was cut by 1 base and J by 3 bases, with 7 bases left in between. CDR3 size: 15 residues. The CDR3 nucleotides are TGTGCCACCAGCAGAGTAGACGGTGGGGCCAACGTCCTGACTTTC. Its protein is CATSRVDGGANVLTF. Looking up the rest from reference TRBV15 and TRBJ2-6 gives the full variable domain: DAMVIQNPRYQVTQFGKPVTLSCSQTLNHNVMYWYQQKSSQAPKLLFHYYDKDFNNEADTPDNFQSRRPNTSFCFLDIRSPGLGDTAMYLCATSRVDGGANVLTFGAGSRLTVL.

The rearrangement joins TRBV6-1 to TRBJ1-2; perhaps TRBD1 as D (6 bases). Trimming stripped 5 bases from V and 4 bases from J, with 14 bases between. The V gene's germline CDR1 is MNHNS and CDR2 SASEGT. The CDR3 runs 14 residues. The CDR3 nucleotides are TGTGCCAGCAGTACCGGGGGCCCCCTCTATGGCTACACCTTC. This translates into CASSTGGPLYGYTF.

The genes are TRBV5-1 and TRBJ2-2; perhaps TRBD1 as D (5 bases). Between the trimmed V and J ends, which lost 7 bases and 2 bases, there was a span of 12 bases. There are 14 residues in the CDR3. Germline V lookup: CDR1 SGHRS, CDR2 YFSETQ. The CDR3, as DNA: TGCGCCAGCCAGGGCCTCCTAAACACCGGGGAGCTGTTTTTT. Translating gives CASQGLLNTGELFF.

The chain joins TRBV5-6 to TRBJ2-2; 8 bases are shared with TRBD1. The CDR3 is 15 amino acids. V gave up 4 bases and J gave up 4 bases; unmatched junction bases: 6. In germline, CDR1 is SGHDT, CDR2 YYEEEE. In DNA, the CDR3 is TGTGCCAGCAGCCCCCTGGACAGGGCCACCGGGGAGCTGTTTTTT. Protein: CASSPLDRATGELFF.

This clone was counted a single time. The V call is TRBV27, the J call TRBJ1-2, with 7 bases that match TRBD1. The V gene's germline CDR1 is MNHEY and CDR2 SMNVEV (reference sequence). The CDR3 runs 14 residues. V lost 2 bases and J lost 4; bases outside the gene matches: 4. The CDR3 spells CASSLRGRSYGYTF. The CDR3 coding sequence is TGTGCCAGCAGTTTAAGGGGGCGCAGCTATGGCTACACCTTC.

This sequence joins TRBV18 and TRBJ2-2; D ambiguous. From germline, CDR1 is KGHSH and CDR2 LQKENI. Trimming stripped 2 bases from V and 1 base from J, with 8 bases between. The CDR3 is 15 amino acids. CDR3 region: CASSPATLNTGELFF. DNA for the CDR3: TGTGCCAGCTCACCAGCCACATTGAACACCGGGGAGCTGTTTTTT.

V gene TRBV19 combines with J gene TRBJ2-3; D remains unclear. CDR3 length equals 14 residues. The germline V and J ends were trimmed by 4 bases and 2 bases, with 10 bases remaining between them. Germline V gene lookup returns CDR1 LNHDA and CDR2 SQIVND (reference sequence). The CDR3 sequence: CASSTQATTDTQYF. The DNA for the CDR3 is TGTGCCAGTAGTACCCAGGCTACCACAGATACGCAGTATTTT.

This clone appeared a single time. J is TRBJ2-1 and V is TRBV5-8, with a possible D match to TRBD2 (6 bases). V was pared by 0 bases and J by 5 bases, with 21 bases between. CDR1 and CDR2 (germline): SGHTS, YDEGEE. The CDR3 is 18 residues long. The CDR3, as DNA: TGTGCCAGCAGCTTGGGGGAGGAGCGGAGATTAACTGACAATGAGCAGTTCTTC. Its protein product is CASSLGEERRLTDNEQFF.

The chain employs TRBV30 and TRBJ2-7; TRBD1 matches at 11 bases. Losses at the gene ends were 3 bases for V and 4 bases for J; bases not matched to a gene: 11. CDR1 is GTSNPN, CDR2 SVGIG, per germline (reference sequence). The CDR3 sequence is 16 residues long. DNA of the CDR3: TGTGCCTGGAGCGGAAAAGGACAGGGGGCTTGGTACGAGCAGTACTTC. This gives the protein CAWSGKGQGAWYEQYF.

The genes are TRBV9 and TRBJ2-7, with D perhaps assigned TRBD1 or TRBD2 (6 bases each). Trimming removed 2 bases at V and 6 bases at J, with 15 bases between. The germline V gene has CDR1 SGDLS and CDR2 YYNGEE. CDR3 size: 14 residues. The DNA for the CDR3 is TGTGCCAGCAGCGTCCGGCCGGGGGCTAGCGAGCAGTACTTC. Its protein is CASSVRPGASEQYF.

V gene TRBV7-2 combines with J gene TRBJ2-3; 8 bases line up with TRBD2. Germline V gene data show CDR1 as SGHTA and CDR2 as FQGNSA. The CDR3 covers 17 residues. V gave up 5 bases and J gave up 8 bases; unmatched junction bases: 18. As DNA, the CDR3 is TGTGCCAGCAGCCGGTTGGGCCTCCGGGGGAGCGGGGGTACGCAGTATTTT. Protein sequence: CASSRLGLRGSGGTQYF.